This is a list of T cell receptor beta chains from one sample in a study of shared clonotypes between healthy human individuals. Sequencing was performed with immunoSEQ multiplex PCR; in TCRdb, only in-frame clones are kept and a portion is missing. The table lists 2 million to 2.5 million clones, approximately 96% of them singletons. The sample comprised naive CD4+ T cells sorted from blood. These receptors originate from a man younger than 35 in good health. CDR3s include the opening cysteine and the closing phenylalanine or tryptophan. Each record gives: D gene, V gene, clone size, J gene, CDR3 DNA, CDR3 protein. The D gene is left open where the match is weak. Only some rows state a clone size, as once, few, many or a class for expanded clones.

>TRBD1|TRBV19|.|TRBJ1-5
TGTGCCAGTATAGGGGACAGGGAAAAGGGCAATCAGCCCCAGCATTTT
CASIGDREKGNQPQHF
>.|TRBV5-1|.|TRBJ1-2
TGCGCCAGCACTTCAATGGAAGGGGACATCTACACCTTC
CASTSMEGDIYTF
>.|TRBV28|.|TRBJ1-5
TGTCACTCCGGGGCAGGCGATAGCAATCAGCCCCAGCATTTT
CHSGAGDSNQPQHF
>TRBD1|TRBV6-4|.|TRBJ1-2
TGTGCCAGCACTGCGGGACAGGGTTTTGGCTACACCTTC
CASTAGQGFGYTF
>.|TRBV20-1|.|TRBJ1-2
TGCAGTGCTAGAGATCCAGGGAGCTACACCTTC
CSARDPGSYTF
>.|TRBV29-1|.|TRBJ1-1
TGCAGCGTCCTCGTAGCAGGGAACACTGAAGCTTTCTTT
CSVLVAGNTEAFF
>.|TRBV27|.|TRBJ1-1
TGTGCCAGCAGTGGAATCGGACTTATGAACACTGAAGCTTTCTTT
CASSGIGLMNTEAFF
>.|TRBV5-5|.|TRBJ1-6
TGTGCCAGCAGCTTGGCCGGGCGGGGAGCGGATTCACCCCTCCACTTT
CASSLAGRGADSPLHF
>.|TRBV5-6|.|TRBJ2-7
TGTGCCAGCAGCTTGCCCGGGGGCATAAACTTC
CASSLPGGINF
>TRBD1|TRBV12-5|.|TRBJ2-7
TGTGCTAGTGGTTTGGCCCCCAAGGACAGGGAAGGATCCTACGAGCAGTACTTC
CASGLAPKDREGSYEQYF
>.|TRBV6-5|.|TRBJ1-3
TGTGCCAGCACCGACGGGACTTCTGGAAACACCATATATTTT
CASTDGTSGNTIYF
>TRBD2|TRBV2|.|TRBJ2-1
TGTGCCACGCGGGAGACTAGCGGGGGGGCAGTATACAATGAGCAGTTCTTC
CATRETSGGAVYNEQFF
>TRBD1|TRBV30|.|TRBJ1-2
TGTGCCTGGAGTCCCCCGGGACAGGGTATTTATGGCTACACCTTC
CAWSPPGQGIYGYTF
>.|TRBV30|once|TRBJ2-1
TGTGCCTGGAGTGTTGATGAGCAGTTCTTC
CAWSVDEQFF
>TRBD1|TRBV7-8|.|TRBJ1-2
TGTGCCAACTCGACAGGGGAGGGAGGCTACACCTTC
CANSTGEGGYTF
>TRBD1|TRBV5-1|.|TRBJ2-5
TGCGCCAGCAGCTCACAGGGGGAGACCCAGTACTTC
CASSSQGETQYF
>.|TRBV6-5|.|TRBJ2-7
TGTGCCAGCAGTTACTCGCAGGTCTCCTACGAGCAGTACTTC
CASSYSQVSYEQYF
>.|TRBV7-9|.|TRBJ2-5
TGTGCCACCCTTGGTTTGGGGGGAAGGGAGACCCAGTACTTC
CATLGLGGRETQYF
>.|TRBV4-1|.|TRBJ1-5
TGCGCCAGCAGCCAAGAAGGGGGGCCTGTGGTAGGGGCCCAGCATTTT
CASSQEGGPVVGAQHF
>TRBD2|TRBV18|once|TRBJ2-7
TGTGCCAGCTCACGAGACGGGGGGGCTTACGAGCAGTACTTC
CASSRDGGAYEQYF
>TRBD1|TRBV18|.|TRBJ1-3
TGTGCCAGCTCCCCAGTTGTCCTGGACAGGGGGAACGGAAACACCATATATTTT
CASSPVVLDRGNGNTIYF
>TRBD1|TRBV19|.|TRBJ1-2
TGTGCCAGTAGAGATATCTTTCGGTTCGGGCAGGGGGCAGAGTATGGCTACACCTTC
CASRDIFRFGQGAEYGYTF
>TRBD1|TRBV5-5|.|TRBJ1-5
TGTGCCAGCAGCTTGGCTCCCATGGACAGGGGGCGGAATCAGCCCCAGCATTTT
CASSLAPMDRGRNQPQHF
>.|TRBV27|.|TRBJ2-1
TGTGCCAGCAGTTTCTCCGACAGGTACGGCGAGCAGTTCTTC
CASSFSDRYGEQFF
>.|TRBV19|.|TRBJ2-3
TGTGCCAGTAGTATAGATAGTGGTGAAGATACGCAGTATTTT
CASSIDSGEDTQYF
>TRBD1|TRBV5-5|once|TRBJ2-7
TGTGCCAGCATCTCAACTGGGACAGGCAACCCTTACGAGCAGTACTTC
CASISTGTGNPYEQYF
>.|TRBV5-1|once|TRBJ1-6
TGCGCCAGCAGCTTGGCCGAACAGATCTATAATTCACCCCTCCACTTT
CASSLAEQIYNSPLHF
>.|TRBV5-6|.|TRBJ2-7
TGTGCCAGCAGTTTAGACTACGAGCAGTACTTC
CASSLDYEQYF
>.|TRBV29-1|.|TRBJ1-2
TGCAGCGTTGAGGCAGGGTCCTCCAACTATGGCTACACCTTC
CSVEAGSSNYGYTF
>.|TRBV11-2|.|TRBJ1-5
TGTGCCAGCAGCTTACGAGACGCGGCTCAGCCCCAGCATTTT
CASSLRDAAQPQHF
>.|TRBV5-1|once|TRBJ2-7
TGCGCCAGCAGCTTGTTACAGGGAACGGTTGAGCAGTACTTC
CASSLLQGTVEQYF
>.|TRBV5-1|.|TRBJ1-2
TGCGCCAGCAGCTTGGGGTCAGACGTCTATGGCTACACCTTC
CASSLGSDVYGYTF
>.|TRBV29-1|.|TRBJ2-1
TGCAGCGTCGGCAATAGCGGTACCCTTCGATACAATGAGCAGTTCTTC
CSVGNSGTLRYNEQFF
>TRBD1|TRBV6-5|.|TRBJ1-2
TGTGCCAGCAGTTATACAGGGACAGCCAACTATGGCTACACCTTC
CASSYTGTANYGYTF
>TRBD2|TRBV12-5|.|TRBJ2-1
TGTGCTAGTGGTTTCGGGACTAGCGGGAGCAGCTCCTACAATGAGCAGTTCTTC
CASGFGTSGSSSYNEQFF
>TRBD1|TRBV2|once|TRBJ1-5
TGTGCCAGCACTACTAGGACAGGCCCCAATCAGCCCCAGCATTTT
CASTTRTGPNQPQHF
>.|TRBV9|.|TRBJ1-1
TGTGCCAGCAGCGTAGGAGGAAAGCCCACTGAAGCTTTCTTT
CASSVGGKPTEAFF
>.|TRBV6-4|.|TRBJ1-1
TGTGCCAGCAGGCAAAATTTTGACACTGAAGCTTTCTTT
CASRQNFDTEAFF
>.|TRBV29-1|.|TRBJ1-1
TGCAGCGGCCAGGGGAATTCAGGAGCTTTCTTT
CSGQGNSGAFF
>TRBD1|TRBV15|.|TRBJ2-5
TGTGCCACCAGCAGAGGGGACAGGGCCTTTCGAGAGACCCAGTACTTC
CATSRGDRAFRETQYF
>.|TRBV6-1|.|TRBJ2-7
TGTGCCAGCAGTGAATGGGGGAACCGCTACGAGCAGTACTTC
CASSEWGNRYEQYF
>TRBD1|TRBV2|.|TRBJ1-2
TGTGCCAGCAGTGAAGCGGACAGGGGGGTCGGCTACACCTTC
CASSEADRGVGYTF
>TRBD1|TRBV5-5|.|TRBJ1-2
TGTGCCAGCAGCGCGGGACAGGGCGAGGATGGCTACACCTTC
CASSAGQGEDGYTF
>.|TRBV29-1|.|TRBJ1-5
TGCAGCGTTGCATTGGGGGCCTACAATCAGCCCCAGCATTTT
CSVALGAYNQPQHF
>TRBD1|TRBV10-1|.|TRBJ2-7
TGCGCCTATCTTCAGGGACAGGGTCGTTTATCCTACGAGCAGTACTTC
CAYLQGQGRLSYEQYF